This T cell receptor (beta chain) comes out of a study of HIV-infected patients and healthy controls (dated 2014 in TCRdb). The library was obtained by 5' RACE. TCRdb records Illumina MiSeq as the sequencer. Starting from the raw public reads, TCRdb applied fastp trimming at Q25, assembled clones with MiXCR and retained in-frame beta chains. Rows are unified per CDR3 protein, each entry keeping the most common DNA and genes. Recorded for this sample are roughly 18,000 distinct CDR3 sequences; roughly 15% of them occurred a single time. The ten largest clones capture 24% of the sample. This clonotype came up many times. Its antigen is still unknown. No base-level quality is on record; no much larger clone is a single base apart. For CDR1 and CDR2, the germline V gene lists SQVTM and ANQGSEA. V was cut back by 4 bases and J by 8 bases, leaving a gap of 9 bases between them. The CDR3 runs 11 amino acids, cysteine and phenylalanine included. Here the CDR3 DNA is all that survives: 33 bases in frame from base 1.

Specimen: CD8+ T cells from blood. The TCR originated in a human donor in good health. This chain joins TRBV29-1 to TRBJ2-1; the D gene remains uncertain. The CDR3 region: CSVVAQHEQFF. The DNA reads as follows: TGCAGCGTTGTGGCACAGCATGAGCAGTTCTTC.